The 16 T cell receptor beta chains in this list originate from one sample, sequenced in a study of identical twins. TCRdb reprocessed the 5' RACE reads via MiXCR and lists one record per CDR3 protein. The table shows more than 200,000 distinct CDR3 sequences, with over 11% occurring only once. Sequenced input: memory (CD45RO+) T cells sorted from blood. Every receptor here comes from a young woman in good health.

The V gene is TRBV19, the J gene TRBJ2-2; no clear D gene. The CDR3 has 15 amino acids. The germline CDR1 and CDR2 sequences are LNHDA and SQIVND (reference sequence). The V and J ends lost 4 bases and 3 bases respectively, with 12 bases between them. CDR3 residues: CASSTGPSDTGELFF. CDR3 sequence (DNA): TGTGCCAGTAGTACGGGTCCGTCGGACACCGGGGAGCTGTTTTTT. Full variable domain (remainder filled in from reference TRBV19 and TRBJ2-2): DGGITQSPKYLFRKEGQNVTLSCEQNLNHDAMYWYRQDPGQGLRLIYYSQIVNDFQKGDIAEGYSVSREKKESFPLTVTSAQKNPTAFYLCASSTGPSDTGELFFGEGSRLTVL.

This clonotype showed up just a few times. J is TRBJ2-7 and V is TRBV10-3, with a weak D call TRBD1 (5 bases). The CDR3 is made up of 13 amino acids. Trimming shortened V by 6 bases and J by 2 bases, and 11 bases separated the two germline ends. Per germline, CDR1 ENHRY and CDR2 SYGVKD. CDR3 region: CAIRDQGTYEQYF. DNA for the CDR3: TGTGCCATCAGGGACCAGGGCACCTACGAGCAGTACTTC.

The J gene is TRBJ2-5, the V gene TRBV9; 7 bases fit TRBD2. This CDR3 comprises 15 residues. Germline-derived CDR1 and CDR2 are SGDLS and YYNGEE. Germline trimming cut 0 bases from V and 4 bases from J; bases unmatched to any gene: 6. The CDR3 DNA sequence: TGTGCCAGCAGCGTAGAGGTCGGGGGGAGAGAGACCCAGTACTTC. Translation: CASSVEVGGRETQYF.

The rearrangement uses TRBV11-1 and TRBJ2-2; D is perhaps TRBD1 (5 bases). The V and J ends lost 8 bases and 0 bases respectively, with 7 bases between them. This CDR3 is 13 amino acids long. Germline CDR1 is SGHAT and CDR2 is FQDESV (reference sequence). The CDR3 sequence is CASSGSNTGELFF. Written as DNA, the CDR3 is TGTGCCAGCTCAGGGTCGAACACCGGGGAGCTGTTTTTT.

This chain uses TRBV12-3 or TRBV12-4 with TRBJ2-7; no definite D call. Trimming left V 3 bases short and J 6 bases short, with 12 bases between. This CDR3 has 13 amino acids. The CDR3 here is CASSLRGFGEQYF. CDR3 sequence (DNA): TGTGCCAGCAGTTTGCGTGGTTTCGGCGAGCAGTACTTC.

This clonotype showed up many times. This chain links TRBV6-5 with TRBJ2-2; D not resolved. Trimming pared 2 bases from V and 1 base from J, leaving 8 bases between. The CDR3 spans 15 residues. Germline V CDR1 and CDR2: MNHEY, SVGAGI. The DNA of the CDR3 is TGTGCCAGCAGTTACATCCCAGGGAACACCGGGGAGCTGTTTTTT. Its protein is CASSYIPGNTGELFF.

The V call is TRBV4-3, the J call TRBJ2-6, with a weak D call TRBD2 (6 bases). Trimming removed 0 bases at V and 0 bases at J, with 12 bases between. The CDR3 sequence is 18 residues long. Germline V CDR1 and CDR2: LGHNA, YSLEER. The CDR3, as DNA: TGCGCCAGCAGCCAAGAAGCCGAGCGGGCCTCTGGGGCCAACGTCCTGACTTTC. This gives the protein CASSQEAERASGANVLTF.

The sample holds many counts of this clonotype. The V gene is TRBV30, the J gene TRBJ2-7, with TRBD2 matching 8 bases. Trimming took 3 bases from V and 3 from J; bases not matched to a gene: 10. The germline V gene encodes CDR1 GTSNPN and CDR2 SVGIG (reference sequence). This CDR3 region has 15 residues. CDR3: CAWSPLGLDNYEQYF. In nucleotides, the CDR3 is TGTGCCTGGAGCCCATTGGGACTAGACAACTACGAGCAGTACTTC.

The chain employs TRBV29-1 and TRBJ1-3; D may be TRBD1 (5 bases). The V end was cut by 2 bases, the J end by 9 bases, with 8 bases between. Germline CDR1 SQVTM, CDR2 ANQGSEA. This CDR3 spans 11 amino acids. The CDR3 is CSVEKGSTIYF. Here the CDR3 DNA reads TGCAGCGTTGAAAAGGGGAGCACCATATATTTT.

This chain joins TRBV12-5 and TRBJ2-7; a possible D gene is TRBD1 (5 bases). Germline CDR1 is LGHNT and CDR2 is FRNRAP. This CDR3 spans 13 amino acids. Trimming stripped 1 base from V and 3 bases from J, with 7 bases between. CDR3 protein: CASGLGQSYEQYF. In DNA form, the CDR3 reads TGTGCTAGTGGTTTGGGACAGAGCTACGAGCAGTACTTC.

This clonotype was counted many times. The chain is built from TRBV11-2 and TRBJ2-1; a possible D gene is TRBD2 (5 bases). The germline CDR1 and CDR2 sequences are SGHAT and FQNNGV. The CDR3 is 12 residues long. V lost 4 bases and J lost 12, with 13 bases in between. CDR3 DNA sequence: TGTGCCAGCAGCTCCCCTGGAGGTCGGCAGTTCTTC. Translation: CASSSPGGRQFF.

There are many counts of this clonotype. The chain carries TRBV12-3 or TRBV12-4 and TRBJ1-2; the D is unclear. CDR3 length equals 12 residues. V lost 6 bases and J 8 bases, leaving 13 bases between the germline ends. CDR3 coding DNA: TGTGCCAGCAGACCCCCCCAAGGGGGCTACACCTTC. Protein product: CASRPPQGGYTF.

Only a few counts were recorded for this clonotype. The chain is built from TRBV9 and TRBJ2-1; 9 nucleotides agree with TRBD2. This CDR3 spans 15 amino acids. V lost 0 bases, J lost 9 bases, and 7 bases stayed unmatched. Germline values: CDR1 SGDLS, CDR2 YYNGEE. The CDR3 sequence: CASSVGASGESEQFF. The CDR3 DNA follows: TGTGCCAGCAGCGTAGGGGCTAGCGGGGAGTCTGAGCAGTTCTTC.

The sample holds many counts of this clonotype. This chain links TRBV6-1 with TRBJ1-6, with TRBD1 as a possible D gene (6 bases). Deletions cut 8 bases from V and 9 bases from J, with 14 bases between. The CDR3 totals 13 residues. Germline lookup yields CDR1 MNHNS and CDR2 SASEGT. This CDR3 is CASHRDMGSPLHF. For the CDR3, the DNA is TGTGCCAGCCACCGGGACATGGGTTCACCCCTCCACTTT.

In this sample, this clonotype turned up a few times. This chain links TRBV20-1 with TRBJ2-2; D not certain. V was shortened by 3 bases and J by 0 bases, with 11 bases between the two germline ends. The CDR3 is made up of 15 amino acids. Germline lookup yields CDR1 DFQATT and CDR2 SNEGSKA (reference sequence). CDR3 in DNA: TGCAGTGCTAGCCCGGCTAACTCGAACACCGGGGAGCTGTTTTTT. Protein: CSASPANSNTGELFF.

The J gene is TRBJ2-5, the V gene TRBV5-6; 13 bases agree with TRBD2. Unmatched junction bases numbered 7, after V lost 4 bases and J lost 4 bases. There are 16 residues in the CDR3. CDR1 is SGHDT and CDR2 is YYEEEE in the germline V gene. DNA for the CDR3: TGTGCCAGCAGCACACTAGCGGGAGGGACCGGAGAGACCCAGTACTTC. Protein sequence: CASSTLAGGTGETQYF.